This T cell receptor (beta chain) is from a study of T cells after yellow fever vaccination. Worth noting for this clonotype: What it binds is not known.

Study findings and constraints: At under 97% for CD4 and approximately 88% for CD8, most primary-vaccination clones showed up again after the booster. The secondary response was weaker but peaked faster, day 5 versus 15. There was a possibility that FACS-sorted repertoires contained abundant clonotypes contaminating from the bulk population.

The TCR cDNA carried a universal primer site and UMIs from 5'RACE template switching. Using its own MiXCR run on the 5' RACE reads, TCRdb lists one record per CDR3 protein. The sample lists about 300,000 distinct CDR3 sequences; 8.7% were seen once. The CDR3 length is 16 residues. Looked up from germline, CDR1 is SNHLY and CDR2 is FYNNEI. J gave up 0 bases and V 7 bases, and 7 bases lay outside the gene matches. This receptor was taken from a man in his late teens or twenties who received the YFV17D yellow fever vaccine. V usage is TRBV2 and J usage is TRBJ2-1; 9 nucleotides line up with TRBD2. Sequencing was performed on CD4+ T cells sorted from PBMCs, taken 5 days after the yellow fever booster vaccination. The CDR3 loop reads CASKKIAGVSYNEQFF. The CDR3 nucleotides read TGTGCCAGCAAGAAGATAGCGGGGGTCTCCTACAATGAGCAGTTCTTC.